This T cell receptor beta chain came from a study of T-cell reconstitution after alpha-beta-depleted transplantation in children. Study observations and caveats: Surviving recipient T cells and thymic progenitors accounted for the high day-60 TCRbeta diversity observed in some patients.

With 2 bases removed from V and 5 bases from J, the gap between germline ends came to 10 bases. This CDR3 contains 13 residues. The germline gives CDR1 SGHRS, CDR2 YFSETQ. This clonotype was counted only a few times. Its matching antigen is unknown. Library preparation (for TCRbeta) was performed with unique molecular identifiers. TCRdb passed the PCR reads through MiXCR, listing each CDR3 protein once. The data show roughly 570,000 distinct CDR3 sequences, 25% to 30% seen once. This clonotype originated in a boy in the first two years of life with Wiskott-Aldrich syndrome, due to receive a stem cell transplant. This sample comprised PBMCs, obtained before TCRalphabeta/CD19-depleted stem cell transplant. The chain has TRBV5-1 and TRBJ1-1; no clear D gene. The CDR3 here is CASSFGLGTEAFF. The CDR3 DNA reads TGCGCCAGCAGCTTCGGATTGGGTACTGAAGCTTTCTTT.